The 22 T cell receptor beta chains below come from one sample, sequenced in a study of OX40 agonist ivuxolimab in advanced cancers. Method: immunoSEQ multiplex PCR; TCRdb's copy keeps in-frame clones and lacks some. This table has about 64,000 clones, about 86% appearing once. Sample: CD4+ or CD8+ T cells sorted from blood, taken in a trial of the OX40 agonist ivuxolimab. The receptors stem from an adult with an advanced solid tumor such as melanoma, head and neck, liver or kidney cancer.

The chain combines TRBV19 with TRBJ2-5; 9 bases agree with TRBD2. Judging by the DNA end, TRBJ2-7 fits better; the J call may be wrong. CDR3 length: 16 amino acids. Germline assignment: CDR1 LNHDA and CDR2 SQIVND (reference sequence). CDR3: CASSSLWREGLTEQYF. The CDR3 nucleotides read TGTGCCAGTAGTTCCCTATGGCGGGAGGGCCTAACCGAGCAGTACTTC.

The chain couples TRBV28 to TRBJ2-1; TRBD2 matches 8 bases. CDR1 is MDHEN and CDR2 is SYDVKM in the germline V gene. The CDR3 is 14 amino acids. Trimming at V came to 6 bases and at J to 14 bases, leaving 15 bases not matched to a gene. The chain's CDR3 is CASRERLGTSKKFF. CDR3 in DNA: TGTGCCAGCAGGGAGCGACTCGGGACTAGTAAAAAGTTCTTC.

This sequence joins TRBV2 and TRBJ1-1; D gene ambiguous. The CDR3 has 13 residues. Between the trimmed V and J ends, which lost 8 bases and 3 bases, there was a span of 13 bases. Germline lookup yields CDR1 SNHLY and CDR2 FYNNEI. CDR3 nucleotides: TGTGCCAGCTTTAGTTCGTGGGACACTGAAGCTTTCTTT. Protein product: CASFSSWDTEAFF.

In this sample, this clone turned up a few times. The gene calls are TRBV10-3 and TRBJ1-2; weak D call: TRBD1 (5 bases). V dropped 5 bases and J dropped 2 bases, with 6 bases sitting between them. Per germline, CDR1 ENHRY and CDR2 SYGVKD. The CDR3 length is 12 residues. The CDR3, as DNA: TGTGCCATCAGTTCAGGGAACTATGGCTACACCTTC. This sequence encodes CAISSGNYGYTF.

V and J are TRBV18 and TRBJ1-1, with D possibly TRBD1 on 5 matching bases. Germline V gene sequence: CDR1 KGHSH, CDR2 LQKENI. Between the trimmed V and J ends, which lost 5 bases and 4 bases, there was a span of 14 bases. The CDR3 sequence is 14 residues long. The CDR3 coding sequence is TGTGCCAGCTCAACTCACTCCCAGGGCACTGAAGCTTTCTTT. Translating it yields CASSTHSQGTEAFF.

The rearrangement uses TRBV6-1 and TRBJ1-2; 8 bases align to TRBD1. Trimming at V came to 5 bases and at J to 2 bases, leaving 13 bases not matched to a gene. Germline V CDR1 and CDR2: MNHNS, SASEGT. The CDR3 is made up of 17 amino acids. CDR3: CASSQGRGQGMNYGYTF. The CDR3 DNA sequence: TGTGCCAGCAGTCAAGGGAGAGGACAGGGAATGAACTATGGCTACACCTTC.

This chain uses TRBV6-1 with TRBJ2-7, with D uncertain. Germline CDR1 is MNHNS and CDR2 is SASEGT. There are 13 residues in the CDR3. Trimming removed 3 bases from V and 5 bases from J, with 11 bases in between. The chain's CDR3 is CASSEAGPHEQYF. The DNA for the CDR3 is TGTGCCAGCAGTGAGGCCGGTCCCCACGAGCAGTACTTC.

The gene calls are TRBV30 and TRBJ1-2; 11 bases match TRBD1. The V and J ends lost 1 base and 5 bases, in that order; junction bases with no gene match: 3. The CDR3 has 14 residues. Germline V gene lookup returns CDR1 GTSNPN and CDR2 SVGIG (reference sequence). DNA for the CDR3: TGTGCCTGGAGTGGCGGACAGGGGGCTTATGGCTACACCTTC. Translated, it gives CAWSGGQGAYGYTF.

The J gene is TRBJ2-5, the V gene TRBV30; D ambiguous. The CDR3 consists of 12 residues. Per the germline V gene, CDR1 is GTSNPN and CDR2 is SVGIG (reference sequence). Trimming pared 0 bases from V and 4 bases from J, leaving 6 bases between. The CDR3 bases are TGTGCCTGGAGTGTCCTTGTAGAGACCCAGTACTTC. This sequence encodes CAWSVLVETQYF.

This rearrangement joins TRBV11-3 to TRBJ2-2; D ambiguous. The CDR3 spans 12 residues. V dropped 1 base and J dropped 6 bases, with 3 bases sitting between them. Germline CDR1 reads SGHNT; CDR2 reads YENEEA. CDR3 bases: TGTGCCAGCAGCTTAGGATCCGGGGAGCTGTTTTTT. Protein product: CASSLGSGELFF.

In the case of this clone: The junction departs from the called germline gene at one end, perhaps through a read error. This chain links TRBV7-7 with TRBJ2-1; the match to TRBD2 covers 11 bases. Germline V CDR1 and CDR2: SSHAT, FNYEAQ (reference sequence). The CDR3 runs to 15 residues. For the CDR3, the DNA is TGTGCTAGCAGCTTCGGACTAGCGGGTAACAATGAGCAGTTCTTC. It is translated as CASSFGLAGNNEQFF.

This chain joins TRBV18 and TRBJ2-5, with D hard to call. Trimming took 2 bases from V and 2 from J, leaving 9 bases between them. There are 14 residues in the CDR3. Germline CDR1 is KGHSH and CDR2 is LQKENI. This CDR3 is CASSPRTSQETQYF. CDR3 bases: TGTGCCAGCTCACCAAGGACGAGTCAAGAGACCCAGTACTTC.

This chain joins TRBV23-1 and TRBJ1-1; D not resolved. TRBV23-1 is an ORF for which the function is uncertain. The CDR3 runs to 13 residues. V lost 0 bases and J 0 bases, leaving 2 bases between the germline ends. CDR3 DNA: TGCGCCAGCAGTCAATCAGTGAACACTGAAGCTTTCTTT. It codes for CASSQSVNTEAFF.

The genes are TRBV5-1 and TRBJ2-7, with 9 bases matching TRBD1. With V trimmed by 1 base and J by 2 bases, 13 bases remained unmatched. The CDR3 loop spans 18 amino acids. Germline loops: CDR1 SGHRS, CDR2 YFSETQ. Written as DNA, the CDR3 is TGCGCCAGCAGCTTGTCGGGACAGGGATTGGGGTCCACCTACGAGCAGTACTTC. It encodes CASSLSGQGLGSTYEQYF.

The chain has TRBV19 and TRBJ2-7, with 7 bases aligning to TRBD1. The CDR3 consists of 14 residues. Trimming cost V 3 bases and J 6 bases; bases outside gene matches: 8. CDR1 and CDR2 from the germline V gene are LNHDA and SQIVND (reference sequence). In nucleotides, the CDR3 is TGTGCCAGTAGTATGCCTGGGACAGTCCTCGAGCAGTACTTC. Its translation is CASSMPGTVLEQYF.

The chain recombines TRBV6-1 with TRBJ2-1; the match to TRBD2 covers 10 bases. Per germline, CDR1 MNHNS and CDR2 SASEGT. This CDR3 has 13 amino acids. V lost 5 bases, J lost 9 bases, and 4 bases stayed unmatched. For the CDR3, the DNA is TGTGCCAGCAGTCTAGCGGGAGATCTTGAGCAGTTCTTC. Its protein product is CASSLAGDLEQFF.

V gene TRBV4-1 combines with J gene TRBJ1-4; possible D gene TRBD1, 5 bases. CDR1 and CDR2 (germline): MGHRA, YSYEKL. Trimming took 9 bases from V and 8 from J, leaving 16 bases between them. There are 13 residues in the CDR3. This CDR3 reads CARSQVKGEKLFF. CDR3 DNA: TGCGCCAGGTCACAGGTCAAGGGGGAAAAACTGTTTTTT.

The chain is built from TRBV9 and TRBJ2-2, with TRBD1 identical over 8 bases. This CDR3 contains 15 residues. V was clipped by 5 bases and J by 4 bases; unmatched bases: 7. Germline-derived CDR1 and CDR2 are SGDLS and YYNGEE. For the CDR3, the DNA is TGTGCCAGCAGACAAGGACAGGGACGCACCGGGGAGCTGTTTTTT. This sequence encodes CASRQGQGRTGELFF.

This clone was recorded once. The chain uses TRBV11-2 and TRBJ1-4, with 8 bases lining up with TRBD1. V was pared by 5 bases and J by 6 bases, with 8 bases of the junction left unmatched. The CDR3 sequence is 15 residues long. Germline CDR1 is SGHAT and CDR2 is FQNNGV. CDR3 sequence: CASSNGQGVYEKLFF. The DNA of the CDR3 is TGTGCCAGCAGCAACGGACAGGGAGTGTATGAAAAACTGTTTTTT.

The chain combines TRBV6-1 with TRBJ2-1; D call uncertain. The length of the CDR3 is 12 residues. Between the trimmed V and J ends, which lost 10 bases and 3 bases, there was a span of 10 bases. Germline V gene lookup returns CDR1 MNHNS and CDR2 SASEGT. The CDR3 region has the DNA TGTGCCATCGACGACAACTACAATGAGCAGTTCTTC. Encoded protein: CAIDDNYNEQFF.

The chain recombines TRBV5-1 with TRBJ1-1; weak D call: TRBD1 (6 bases). V was trimmed by 0 bases and J by 4 bases, leaving 13 bases between them. CDR1 is SGHRS and CDR2 is YFSETQ in the germline V gene. This CDR3 region has 15 residues. The DNA for the CDR3 is TGCGCCAGCAGCTTGGATGGGGTAGGGGGCACTGAAGCTTTCTTT. This encodes CASSLDGVGGTEAFF.

The CDR3 bases are TGTGCCAGCAGCCCCACACGACAGGGGAGCACAGATACGCAGTATTTT. Residues: CASSPTRQGSTDTQYF. This chain uses TRBV2 with TRBJ2-3; 8 bases line up with TRBD1. The V gene's germline CDR1 is SNHLY and CDR2 FYNNEI. The CDR3 runs 16 residues. V lost 6 bases to trimming and J lost 0 bases; unmatched junction nucleotides: 8. Full variable domain (outside the CDR3, taken from reference TRBV2 and TRBJ2-3): EPEVTQTPSHQVTQMGQEVILRCVPISNHLYFYWYRQILGQKVEFLVSFYNNEISEKSEIFDDQFSVERPDGSNFTLKIRSTKLEDSAMYFCASSPTRQGSTDTQYFGPGTRLTVL.